This T cell receptor (beta chain) was identified in a study of T-cell reconstitution after alpha-beta-depleted transplantation in children. Germline CDR1 and CDR2: SGHRS and YFSETQ. This CDR3 has 16 residues. V lost 5 bases and J lost 0; bases outside the gene matches: 7. This clonotype was recorded a few times. It was with unique molecular identifiers that the TCRbeta library was prepared. In TCRdb, the PCR reads were re-called with MiXCR into one record per CDR3 protein. Among over 85,000 distinct CDR3 sequences listed, roughly 6% were seen once. This specimen consisted of PBMCs, mostly from graft donor cells, obtained 60 days after TCRalphabeta/CD19-depleted stem cell transplant. The chain employs TRBV5-1 and TRBJ1-3, with 8 bases fitting TRBD1. The TCR comes from a female patient aged 2-15 years who had a stem cell transplant for Fanconi anemia, so the T cells may come from the graft donor. In nucleotides, the CDR3 is TGCGCCAGCAGTTGGGGACAGGCCGGCTCTGGAAACACCATATATTTT. It codes for CASSWGQAGSGNTIYF.